This TCR beta chain was identified during a study of blood T cell repertoires in COVID-19. CDR3 length equals 12 residues. The V gene lost 0 bases and the J gene lost 4 bases, with 6 bases spanning the gap. Looked up from germline, CDR1 is SQVTM and CDR2 is ANQGSEA. TCRdb's copy holds only in-frame clones and misses some; the assay was immunoSEQ multiplex PCR. The sample includes some 170,000 clones, about 80% of them seen just once. This clone occurred many times. This TCR derives from a man in his fifties or sixties with acute or convalescent COVID-19. The chain recombines TRBV29-1 with TRBJ1-1, with D perhaps matching TRBD1 (6 bases). The sequencing sample was made of peripheral blood. CDR3: CSVEETGTEAFF. In DNA, the CDR3 is TGCAGCGTTGAAGAGACAGGCACTGAAGCTTTCTTT. Filled out from reference TRBV29-1 and TRBJ1-1, the complete variable domain reads SAVISQKPSRDICQRGTSLTIQCQVDSQVTMMFWYRQQPGQSLTLIATANQGSEATYESGFVIDKFPISRPNLTFSTLTVSNMSPEDSSIYLCSVEETGTEAFFGQGTRLTVV.